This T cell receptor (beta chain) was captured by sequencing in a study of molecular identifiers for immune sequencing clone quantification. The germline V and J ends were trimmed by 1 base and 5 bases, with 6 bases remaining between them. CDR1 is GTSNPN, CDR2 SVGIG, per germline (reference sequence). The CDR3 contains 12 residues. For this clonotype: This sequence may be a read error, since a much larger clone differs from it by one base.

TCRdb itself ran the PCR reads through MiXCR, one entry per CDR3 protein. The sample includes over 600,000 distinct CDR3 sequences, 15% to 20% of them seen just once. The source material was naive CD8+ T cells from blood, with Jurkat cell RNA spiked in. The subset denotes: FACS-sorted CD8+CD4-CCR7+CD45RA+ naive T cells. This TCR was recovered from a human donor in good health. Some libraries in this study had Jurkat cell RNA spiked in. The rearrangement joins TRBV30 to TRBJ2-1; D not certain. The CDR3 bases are TGTGCCTGGAGTGCACTCGACAATGAGCAGTTCTTC. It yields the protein CAWSALDNEQFF.